The following is a T cell receptor beta chain sequence with its context. For the second PCR, which ran for about 6 to 11 cycles, a sample-barcoded 5' primer and a J-beta primer mix were used. TCRdb analysed the 5' RACE reads with MiXCR anew, one entry per CDR3 protein. The sample lists 650,000 to 800,000 distinct CDR3 sequences; approximately 52% were seen once. Germline CDR1 is MGHDK and CDR2 is SYGVNS. V shed 2 bases and J 1 base; nucleotides not matched to a gene: 5. The CDR3 is made up of 16 amino acids. The data were obtained in a study of blood T cells in healthy people across ages. Sequencing was performed on blood. The source of this sequence is a woman older than 75 in good health. The V and J genes are TRBV25-1 and TRBJ2-5; 9 nucleotides match TRBD2. In DNA form, the CDR3 reads TGTGCCAGCAGTGAAATGGCGGGGGGGACCCAAGAGACCCAGTACTTC. Protein product: CASSEMAGGTQETQYF. Full variable domain (rest looked up from reference TRBV25-1 and TRBJ2-5): EADIYQTPRYLVIGTGKKITLECSQTMGHDKMYWYQQDPGMELHLIHYSYGVNSTEKGDLSSESTVSRIRTEHFPLTLESARPSHTSQYLCASSEMAGGTQETQYFGPGTRLLVL.